The 21 T cell receptor beta chains listed next were all sequenced from one sample in a study of cytomegalovirus exposure and HLA in healthy donors. Use of 60 Vbeta and 13 Jbeta primers characterized the PCR. The repertoire was sequenced with immunoSEQ multiplex PCR; TCRdb's copy has only in-frame clones and lacks some. Found here are fewer than 250,000 clones, more than 70% of them singletons; the top ten hold roughly 1.3%. The sample consisted of PBMCs. The receptors stem from a human donor in good health.

The chain employs TRBV7-9 and TRBJ2-1; D is undetermined. The length of the CDR3 is 14 residues. CDR1 and CDR2 from the germline V gene are SEHNR and FQNEAQ (reference sequence). The germline V and J ends were trimmed by 3 bases and 8 bases, with 14 bases remaining between them. CDR3: CASSLNQFMDEQFF. The CDR3 nucleotides read TGTGCCAGCAGCTTGAACCAGTTCATGGATGAGCAGTTCTTC.

J is TRBJ2-6 and V is TRBV27, with TRBD2 identical over 10 bases. The CDR3 sequence is 18 residues long. Losses at the gene ends were 1 base for V and 0 bases for J; bases not matched to a gene: 3. CDR1 is MNHEY and CDR2 is SMNVEV in the germline V gene (reference sequence). The DNA for the CDR3 is TGTGCCAGCAGTTTATTCGCTAGCGGGAGCTCTGGGGCCAACGTCCTGACTTTC. It is translated as CASSLFASGSSGANVLTF.

This chain links TRBV4-3 with TRBJ2-2; no clear D. CDR3 length equals 15 residues. Trimming removed 1 base at V and 0 bases at J, with 6 bases between. Germline V CDR1 and CDR2: LGHNA, YSLEER. CDR3 bases: TGCGCCAGCAGCCAAGCTACAGCGAACACCGGGGAGCTGTTTTTT. Translating it yields CASSQATANTGELFF.

V usage is TRBV6-1 and J usage is TRBJ1-2; tentative D call: TRBD1 (6 bases). V lost 7 bases to trimming and J lost 4 bases, with 16 bases between them. From germline, CDR1 is MNHNS and CDR2 SASEGT. The CDR3 has 14 residues. CDR3 sequence: CASTEGVGVYGYTF. In DNA, the CDR3 is TGTGCCAGCACCGAGGGGGTTGGGGTCTATGGCTACACCTTC.

This chain connects TRBV2 to TRBJ2-3; 7 nucleotides match TRBD1. The V and J ends lost 6 bases and 3 bases, in that order; junction bases with no gene match: 18. The CDR3 sequence is 18 residues long. The V gene's germline CDR1 is SNHLY and CDR2 FYNNEI. The CDR3 DNA sequence: TGTGCCAGCAGCTCAACCGGGACAGAGAGTCTCAGGACAGATACGCAGTATTTT. Translated, it gives CASSSTGTESLRTDTQYF.

This clone was seen a few times. The chain uses TRBV19 and TRBJ2-7; 7 bases are shared with TRBD1. The CDR3 consists of 14 residues. Germline V gives CDR1 LNHDA, CDR2 SQIVND (reference sequence). The V segment lost 6 bases and the J segment 5 bases; nucleotides outside the gene matches: 10. CDR3 nucleotides: TGTGCCAGTAGGAAAGGACAGGCCGGGCACGAGCAGTACTTC. Translating it yields CASRKGQAGHEQYF.

The rearrangement joins TRBV10-3 to TRBJ2-7; D perhaps matches TRBD2 (6 bases). This CDR3 has 15 residues. Germline CDR1 and CDR2: ENHRY and SYGVKD. Trimming left V 0 bases short and J 3 bases short, with 12 bases between. CDR3 in DNA: TGTGCCATCAGTGAGTCTAGCGGCAGAAACTACGAGCAGTACTTC. Residues: CAISESSGRNYEQYF.

V is TRBV19 and J is TRBJ1-2, with D possibly matching TRBD1 (5 bases). In germline, CDR1 is LNHDA, CDR2 SQIVND (reference sequence). This CDR3 is 13 amino acids long. V lost 11 bases and J 6 bases, leaving 19 bases between the germline ends. CDR3 bases: TGTGCCGCCGGAGAGAGACAGAGCAATGGCTACACCTTC. Amino acid sequence: CAAGERQSNGYTF. The variable domain in full, with the rest retrieved from reference TRBV19 and TRBJ1-2, is DGGITQSPKYLFRKEGQNVTLSCEQNLNHDAMYWYRQDPGQGLRLIYYSQIVNDFQKGDIAEGYSVSREKKESFPLTVTSAQKNPTAFYLCAAGERQSNGYTFGSGTRLTVV.

This rearrangement joins TRBV7-6 to TRBJ2-3, with a tentative D call TRBD2 (6 bases). The CDR3 runs to 14 residues. The V gene lost 5 bases and the J gene lost 2 bases, with 11 bases spanning the gap. In germline, CDR1 is SGHVS, CDR2 FNYEAQ. CDR3 region: CASSTGVLTDTQYF. The DNA for the CDR3 is TGTGCCAGCAGCACGGGGGTTCTCACAGATACGCAGTATTTT. Supplemented by reference TRBV7-6 and TRBJ2-3, the full variable domain reads GAGVSQSPRYKVTKRGQDVALRCDPISGHVSLYWYRQALGQGPEFLTYFNYEAQQDKSGLPNDRFSAERPEGSISTLTIQRTEQRDSAMYRCASSTGVLTDTQYFGPGTRLTVL.

The J gene is TRBJ2-2, the V gene TRBV7-9, with TRBD1 as a possible D gene (6 bases). The V and J ends lost 5 bases and 6 bases respectively, with 19 bases between them. This CDR3 has 16 amino acids. Germline V gene lookup returns CDR1 SEHNR and CDR2 FQNEAQ (reference sequence). The CDR3 is CASSPRQDSLAGELFF. The CDR3 DNA reads as TGTGCCAGCAGCCCACGACAGGACTCATTGGCCGGGGAGCTGTTTTTT.

This chain links TRBV4-2 with TRBJ2-5; 14 bases map to TRBD2. V dropped 0 bases and J dropped 4; count of bases not matched to a gene: 10. The CDR3 contains 19 residues. Germline V gives CDR1 LGHNA, CDR2 YNFKEQ. The chain's CDR3 is CASSQDPGTSGSGGETQYF. The CDR3 DNA reads as TGTGCCAGCAGCCAAGATCCCGGGACTAGCGGGAGTGGGGGAGAGACCCAGTACTTC.

V and J are TRBV7-2 and TRBJ2-7; D gene ambiguous. Trimming removed 5 bases from V and 0 bases from J, with 11 bases in between. This CDR3 region has 14 residues. Germline V gene data show CDR1 as SGHTA and CDR2 as FQGNSA. In DNA, the CDR3 is TGTGCCAGCAGCCCGAGTGCCGACTCCTACGAGCAGTACTTC. Translation gives CASSPSADSYEQYF.

The genes are TRBV25-1 and TRBJ1-2; 7 bases are shared with TRBD1. The CDR3 runs 18 residues. The ends lost 4 bases at V and 0 bases at J; junction bases unmatched: 14. The germline CDR1 and CDR2 sequences are MGHDK and SYGVNS. CDR3 bases: TGTGCCAGCAGTGTCGGGACAGTCGGTGTTGGTTCTAACTATGGCTACACCTTC. Residues: CASSVGTVGVGSNYGYTF.

The chain is built from TRBV7-8 and TRBJ2-7; 8 bases map to TRBD1. The CDR3 sequence is 14 residues long. From germline, CDR1 is SGHVS and CDR2 FQNEAQ. Trimming at V came to 3 bases and at J to 3 bases, leaving 4 bases not matched to a gene. The CDR3 DNA reads as TGTGCCAGCAGCTTGGACAGGGCGTACTACGAGCAGTACTTC. Translated: CASSLDRAYYEQYF.

This clone came up a few times. In DNA form, the CDR3 reads TGTGCCAGCAGTAACAATGCGGGGGATGAGCAGTTCTTC. Its protein is CASSNNAGDEQFF. The V and J genes are TRBV7-9 and TRBJ2-1; 7 nucleotides align to TRBD2. V was pared by 6 bases and J by 8 bases, with 7 bases of the junction left unmatched. The CDR3 runs to 13 residues. Germline V gene data show CDR1 as SEHNR and CDR2 as FQNEAQ (reference sequence).

The chain recombines TRBV19 with TRBJ1-2; TRBD1 agrees at 9 bases. The CDR3 loop spans 14 amino acids. CDR1 is LNHDA and CDR2 is SQIVND in the germline V gene (reference sequence). V shed 6 bases and J 4 bases; nucleotides not matched to a gene: 6. The CDR3 DNA is TGTGCCAGTAGCGATACAGGGGGCCCCTATGGCTACACCTTC. This translates into CASSDTGGPYGYTF.

The chain has TRBV30 and TRBJ2-3, with a possible D match to TRBD2 (7 bases). Germline V gene data show CDR1 as GTSNPN and CDR2 as SVGIG (reference sequence). This CDR3 is built from 18 residues. V gave up 2 bases and J gave up 4 bases, with 25 bases separating them. The CDR3: CAWSFKRDKLVVADTQYF. For the CDR3, the DNA is TGTGCCTGGAGTTTCAAGCGGGACAAACTCGTTGTGGCAGATACGCAGTATTTT.

Only a few counts were recorded for this clone. This chain connects TRBV5-1 to TRBJ1-2; TRBD1 is a possible D gene (6 bases). The germline V gene encodes CDR1 SGHRS and CDR2 YFSETQ. The V and J ends lost 3 bases and 4 bases respectively, with 19 bases between them. CDR3 size: 16 residues. CDR3 DNA: TGCGCCAGCAGCTCCCCGGGCGGGGGGGCAGGCTATGGCTACACCTTC. This encodes CASSSPGGGAGYGYTF.

The chain uses TRBV9 and TRBJ2-3; D may be TRBD2 (5 bases). The germline V gene encodes CDR1 SGDLS and CDR2 YYNGEE. V lost 1 base to trimming and J lost 4 bases, with 16 bases between them. CDR3 length equals 16 residues. In DNA form, the CDR3 reads TGTGCCAGCAGCGTAATAGGACTCCCAGCCGCAGATACGCAGTATTTT. Residues: CASSVIGLPAADTQYF.

This chain uses TRBV30 with TRBJ1-3, with TRBD1 matching over 9 bases. J lost 4 bases, V lost 2 bases, and 6 bases had no gene match. CDR3 size: 15 residues. Germline-derived CDR1 and CDR2 are GTSNPN and SVGIG (reference sequence). Here the CDR3 reads CAWSPGQGRGNTIYF. CDR3 bases: TGTGCCTGGAGTCCCGGACAGGGGCGCGGAAACACCATATATTTT.

The chain recombines TRBV4-3 with TRBJ2-4; D might be TRBD2 (5 bases). V was shortened by 2 bases and J by 3 bases, with 11 bases between the two germline ends. The CDR3 has 15 residues. Per the germline V gene, CDR1 is LGHNA and CDR2 is YSLEER. In nucleotides, the CDR3 is TGCGCCAGCAGCCAATCACTAGTTGGCAAAAACATTCAGTACTTC. Translating gives CASSQSLVGKNIQYF.